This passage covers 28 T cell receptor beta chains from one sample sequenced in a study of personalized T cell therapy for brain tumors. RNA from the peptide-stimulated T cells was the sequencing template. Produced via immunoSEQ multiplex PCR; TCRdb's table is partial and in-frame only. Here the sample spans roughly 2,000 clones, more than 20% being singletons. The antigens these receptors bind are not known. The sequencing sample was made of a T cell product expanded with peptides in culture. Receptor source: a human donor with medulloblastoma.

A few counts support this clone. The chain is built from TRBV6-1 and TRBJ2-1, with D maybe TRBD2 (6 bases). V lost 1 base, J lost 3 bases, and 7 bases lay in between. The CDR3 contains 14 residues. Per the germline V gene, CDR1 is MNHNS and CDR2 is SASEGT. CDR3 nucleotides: TGTGCCAGCAGTGAAGGGGGGGTCTACAATGAGCAGTTCTTC. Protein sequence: CASSEGGVYNEQFF.

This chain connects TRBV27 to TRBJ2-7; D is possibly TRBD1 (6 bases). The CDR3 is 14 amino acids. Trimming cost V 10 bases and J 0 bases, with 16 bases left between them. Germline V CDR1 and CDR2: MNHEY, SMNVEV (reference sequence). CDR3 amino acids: CANEGRTASYEQYF. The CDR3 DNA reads TGTGCCAACGAGGGCAGGACAGCCTCCTACGAGCAGTACTTC.

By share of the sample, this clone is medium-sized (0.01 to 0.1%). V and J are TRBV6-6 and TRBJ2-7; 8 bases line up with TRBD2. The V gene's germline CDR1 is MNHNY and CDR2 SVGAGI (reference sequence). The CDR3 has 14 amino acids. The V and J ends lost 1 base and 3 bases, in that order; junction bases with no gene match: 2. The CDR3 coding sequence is TGTGCCAGCAGTTACTACAGCGGGAGCTACGAGCAGTACTTC. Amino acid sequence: CASSYYSGSYEQYF.

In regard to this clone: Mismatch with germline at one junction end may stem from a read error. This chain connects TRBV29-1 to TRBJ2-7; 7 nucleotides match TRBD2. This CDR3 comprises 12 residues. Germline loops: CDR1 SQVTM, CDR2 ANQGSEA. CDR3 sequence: CSVHGGVSYEHF. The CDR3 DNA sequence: TGCAGCGTCCATGGGGGGGTCTCCTACGAGCACTTC.

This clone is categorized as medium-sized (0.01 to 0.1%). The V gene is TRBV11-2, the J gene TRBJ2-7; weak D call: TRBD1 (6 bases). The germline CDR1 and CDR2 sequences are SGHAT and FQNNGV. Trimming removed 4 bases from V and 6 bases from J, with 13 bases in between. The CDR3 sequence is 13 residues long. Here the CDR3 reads CASSSQGLLEQYF. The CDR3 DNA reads TGTGCCAGCAGCTCCCAGGGGTTACTCGAGCAGTACTTC.

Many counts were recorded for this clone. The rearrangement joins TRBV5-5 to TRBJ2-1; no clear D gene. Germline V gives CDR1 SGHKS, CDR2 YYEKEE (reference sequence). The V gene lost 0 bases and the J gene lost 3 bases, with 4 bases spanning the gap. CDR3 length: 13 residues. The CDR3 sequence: CASSLVNYNEQFF. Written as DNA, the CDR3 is TGTGCCAGCAGCTTGGTTAACTACAATGAGCAGTTCTTC.

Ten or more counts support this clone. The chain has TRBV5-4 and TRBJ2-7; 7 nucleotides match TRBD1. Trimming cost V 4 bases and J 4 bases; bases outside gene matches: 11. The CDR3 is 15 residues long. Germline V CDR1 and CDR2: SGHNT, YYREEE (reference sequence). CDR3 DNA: TGTGCCAGCAGCGTTCCGGGACAGCCTTTTTACGAGCAGTACTTC. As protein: CASSVPGQPFYEQYF.

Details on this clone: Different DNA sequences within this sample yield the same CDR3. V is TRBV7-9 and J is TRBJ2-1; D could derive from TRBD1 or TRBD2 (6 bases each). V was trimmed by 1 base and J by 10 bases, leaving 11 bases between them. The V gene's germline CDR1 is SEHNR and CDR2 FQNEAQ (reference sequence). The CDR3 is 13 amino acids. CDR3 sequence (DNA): TGTGCCAGCAGCTTAGGGGGGCGGGGCGAGCAGTTCTTC. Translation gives CASSLGGRGEQFF. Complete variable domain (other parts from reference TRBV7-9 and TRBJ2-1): DTGVSQNPRHKITKRGQNVTFRCDPISEHNRLYWYRQTLGQGPEFLTYFQNEAQLEKSRLLSDRFSAERPKGSFSTLEIQRTEQGDSAMYLCASSLGGRGEQFFGPGTRLTVL.

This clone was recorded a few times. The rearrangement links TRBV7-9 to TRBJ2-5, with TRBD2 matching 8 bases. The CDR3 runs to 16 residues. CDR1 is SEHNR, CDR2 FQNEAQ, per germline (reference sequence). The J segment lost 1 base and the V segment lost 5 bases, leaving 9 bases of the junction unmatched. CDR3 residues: CASSPGGGRIQETQYF. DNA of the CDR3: TGTGCCAGCAGCCCGGGGGGCGGGAGGATCCAAGAGACCCAGTACTTC. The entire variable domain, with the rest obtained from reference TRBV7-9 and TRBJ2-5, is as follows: DTGVSQNPRHKITKRGQNVTFRCDPISEHNRLYWYRQTLGQGPEFLTYFQNEAQLEKSRLLSDRFSAERPKGSFSTLEIQRTEQGDSAMYLCASSPGGGRIQETQYFGPGTRLLVL.

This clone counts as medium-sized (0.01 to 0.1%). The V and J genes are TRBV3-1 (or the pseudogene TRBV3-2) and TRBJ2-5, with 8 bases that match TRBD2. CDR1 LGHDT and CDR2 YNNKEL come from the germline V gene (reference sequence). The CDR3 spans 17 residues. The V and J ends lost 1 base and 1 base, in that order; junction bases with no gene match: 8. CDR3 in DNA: TGTGCCAGCAGCCAAGTGGGAGCGGGGGTCTTCCAAGAGACCCAGTACTTC. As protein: CASSQVGAGVFQETQYF.

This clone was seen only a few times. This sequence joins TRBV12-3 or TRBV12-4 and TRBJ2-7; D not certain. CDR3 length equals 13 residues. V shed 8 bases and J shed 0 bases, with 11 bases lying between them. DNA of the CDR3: TGTGCCAGCGGACGGGCGAGCTCCTACGAGCAGTACTTC. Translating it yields CASGRASSYEQYF.

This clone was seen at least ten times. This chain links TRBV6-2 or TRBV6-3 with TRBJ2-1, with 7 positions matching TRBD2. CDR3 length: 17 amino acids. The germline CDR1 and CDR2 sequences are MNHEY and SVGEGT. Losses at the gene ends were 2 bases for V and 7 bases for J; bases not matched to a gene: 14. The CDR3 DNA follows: TGTGCCAGCAGTTACGGGTTTATCCAGCGGGGCTCTAATGAGCAGTTCTTC. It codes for CASSYGFIQRGSNEQFF.

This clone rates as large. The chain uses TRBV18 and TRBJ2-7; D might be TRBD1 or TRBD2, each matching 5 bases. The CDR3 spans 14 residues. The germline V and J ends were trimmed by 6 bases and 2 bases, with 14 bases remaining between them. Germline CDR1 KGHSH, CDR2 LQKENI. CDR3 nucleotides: TGTGCCAGCTCCGACCGGGGCGACCCCTACGAGCAGTACTTC. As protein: CASSDRGDPYEQYF.

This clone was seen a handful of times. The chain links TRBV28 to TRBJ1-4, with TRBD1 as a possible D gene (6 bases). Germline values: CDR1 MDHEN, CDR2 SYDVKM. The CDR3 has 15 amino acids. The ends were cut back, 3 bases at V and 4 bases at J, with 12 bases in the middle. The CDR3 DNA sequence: TGTGCCAGCAGTTTGATGGGACACTTTAATGAAAAACTGTTTTTT. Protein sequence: CASSLMGHFNEKLFF.

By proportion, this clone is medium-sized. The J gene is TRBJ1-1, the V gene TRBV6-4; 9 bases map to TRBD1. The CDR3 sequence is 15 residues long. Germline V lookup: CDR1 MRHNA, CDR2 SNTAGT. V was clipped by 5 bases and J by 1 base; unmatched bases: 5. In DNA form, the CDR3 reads TGTGCCAGCAGTCCCTGGGACAGGGCGAACACTGAAGCTTTCTTT. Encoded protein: CASSPWDRANTEAFF.

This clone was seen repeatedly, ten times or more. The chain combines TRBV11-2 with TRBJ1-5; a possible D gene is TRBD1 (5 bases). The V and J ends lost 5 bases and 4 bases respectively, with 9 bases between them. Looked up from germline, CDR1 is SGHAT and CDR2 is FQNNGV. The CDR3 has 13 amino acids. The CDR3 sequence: CASSRRGNQPQHF. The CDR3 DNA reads TGTGCCAGCAGCCGACGGGGGAATCAGCCCCAGCATTTT.

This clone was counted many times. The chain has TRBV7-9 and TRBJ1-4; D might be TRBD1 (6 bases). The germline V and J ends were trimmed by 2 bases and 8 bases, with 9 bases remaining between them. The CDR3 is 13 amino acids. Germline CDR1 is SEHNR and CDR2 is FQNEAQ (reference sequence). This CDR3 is CASSLPDSEKLFF. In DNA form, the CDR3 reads TGTGCCAGCAGCTTACCGGACAGCGAAAAACTGTTTTTT.

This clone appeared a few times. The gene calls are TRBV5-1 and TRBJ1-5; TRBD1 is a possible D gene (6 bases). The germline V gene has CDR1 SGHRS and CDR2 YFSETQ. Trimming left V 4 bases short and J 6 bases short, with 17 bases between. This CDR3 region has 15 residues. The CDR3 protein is CASSTRGRGGQPQHF. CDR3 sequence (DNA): TGCGCCAGCAGCACCAGGGGACGGGGAGGTCAGCCCCAGCATTTT.

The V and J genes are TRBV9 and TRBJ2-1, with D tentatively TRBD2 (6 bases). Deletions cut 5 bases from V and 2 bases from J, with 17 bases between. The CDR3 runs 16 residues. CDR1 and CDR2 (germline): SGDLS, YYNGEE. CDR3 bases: TGTGCCAGCAGGGTCAAGGACTACCCACCCTACAATGAGCAGTTCTTC. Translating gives CASRVKDYPPYNEQFF.

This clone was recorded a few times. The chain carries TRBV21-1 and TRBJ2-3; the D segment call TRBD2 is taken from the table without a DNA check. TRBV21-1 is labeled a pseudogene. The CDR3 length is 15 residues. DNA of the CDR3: TGTGCCAGCAGCAAAGGGGCGGGAGTCACAGATACGCAGTATTTT. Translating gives CASSKGAGVTDTQYF.

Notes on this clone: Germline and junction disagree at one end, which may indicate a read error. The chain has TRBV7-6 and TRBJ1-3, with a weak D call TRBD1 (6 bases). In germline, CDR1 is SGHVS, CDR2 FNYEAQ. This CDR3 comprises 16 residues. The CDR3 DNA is TGTGTCAGCAGCTTAGTGCAGGGGCCCTCTGGAAACACCATATATTTT. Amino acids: CVSSLVQGPSGNTIYF.

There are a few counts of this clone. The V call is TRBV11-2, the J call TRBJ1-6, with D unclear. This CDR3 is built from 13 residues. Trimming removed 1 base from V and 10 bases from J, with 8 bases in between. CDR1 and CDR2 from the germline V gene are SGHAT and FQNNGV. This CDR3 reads CASSLVTGSPLHF. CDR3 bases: TGTGCCAGCAGCTTAGTGACCGGCTCACCCCTCCACTTT.

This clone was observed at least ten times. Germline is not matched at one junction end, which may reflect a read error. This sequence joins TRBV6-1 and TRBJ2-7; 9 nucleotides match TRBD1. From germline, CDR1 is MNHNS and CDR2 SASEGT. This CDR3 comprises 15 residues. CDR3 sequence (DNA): TGTGCCAGCAGCGAAGGACAGGGGAGCTCCTACGAGCAGTACTTC. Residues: CASSEGQGSSYEQYF.

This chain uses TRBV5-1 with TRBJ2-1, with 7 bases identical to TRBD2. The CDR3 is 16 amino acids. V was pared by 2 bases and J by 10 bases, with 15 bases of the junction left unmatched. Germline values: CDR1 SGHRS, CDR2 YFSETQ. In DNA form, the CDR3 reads TGCGCCAGCAGCTTTGATGGGCCCGGGGACGGGGGGGAGCAGTTCTTC. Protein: CASSFDGPGDGGEQFF.

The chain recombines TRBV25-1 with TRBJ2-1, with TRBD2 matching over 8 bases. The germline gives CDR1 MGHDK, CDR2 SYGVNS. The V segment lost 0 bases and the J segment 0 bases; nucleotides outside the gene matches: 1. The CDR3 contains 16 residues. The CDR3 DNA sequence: TGTGCCAGCAGTGAATATGGGACTAGCTCCTACAATGAGCAGTTCTTC. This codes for CASSEYGTSSYNEQFF. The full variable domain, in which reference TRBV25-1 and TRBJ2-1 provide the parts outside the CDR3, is EADIYQTPRYLVIGTGKKITLECSQTMGHDKMYWYQQDPGMELHLIHYSYGVNSTEKGDLSSESTVSRIRTEHFPLTLESARPSHTSQYLCASSEYGTSSYNEQFFGPGTRLTVL.

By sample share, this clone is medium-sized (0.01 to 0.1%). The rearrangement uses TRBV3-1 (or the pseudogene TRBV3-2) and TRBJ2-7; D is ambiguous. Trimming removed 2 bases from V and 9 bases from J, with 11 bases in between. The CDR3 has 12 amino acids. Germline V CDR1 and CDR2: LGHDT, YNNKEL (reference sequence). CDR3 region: CASSQTLGWQYF. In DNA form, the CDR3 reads TGTGCCAGCAGCCAAACCTTAGGGTGGCAGTACTTC.

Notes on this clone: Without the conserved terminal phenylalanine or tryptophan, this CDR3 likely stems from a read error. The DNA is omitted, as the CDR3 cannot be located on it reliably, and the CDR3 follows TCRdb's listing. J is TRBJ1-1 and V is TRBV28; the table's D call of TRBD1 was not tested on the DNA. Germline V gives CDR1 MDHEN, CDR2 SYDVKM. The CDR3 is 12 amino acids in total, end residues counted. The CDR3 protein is CASSYRACGCFL.

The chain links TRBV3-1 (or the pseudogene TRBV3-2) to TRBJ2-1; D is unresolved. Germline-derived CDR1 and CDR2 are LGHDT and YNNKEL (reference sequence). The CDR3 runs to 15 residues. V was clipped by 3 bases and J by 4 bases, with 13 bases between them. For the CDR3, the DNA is TGTGCCAGCAGCCACGATCGCGGAGCGTACAATGAGCAGTTCTTC. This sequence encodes CASSHDRGAYNEQFF.